The 25 T cell receptor beta chains in this list originate from one sample, sequenced in a study of T-cell memory formation after mild COVID-19. TCRdb analysed the 5' RACE reads with MiXCR anew, one entry per CDR3 protein. The sample contains some 150,000 distinct CDR3 sequences, roughly 21% of which appear only once. Sequencing was performed on PBMCs or a T cell subset sorted from them (not recorded which). These receptors all come from an adult woman who had mild COVID-19 (a few samples of this study predate the infection). Cell type and time point are not known.

The rearrangement links TRBV12-3 or TRBV12-4 to TRBJ2-3; 13 bases line up with TRBD2. The CDR3 runs 16 residues. The trim removed 6 bases at V and 5 bases at J, leaving 8 bases unmatched. CDR3: CASRTGLAGWVDTQYF. The CDR3 DNA is TGTGCCAGCAGGACGGGACTAGCGGGGTGGGTAGATACGCAGTATTTT.

V is TRBV27 and J is TRBJ1-1; D is possibly TRBD1 (5 bases). This CDR3 region has 15 residues. CDR1 and CDR2 (germline): MNHEY, SMNVEV (reference sequence). The ends were cut back, 8 bases at V and 0 bases at J, with 16 bases in the middle. CDR3 region: CASRYAGHMNTEAFF. CDR3 bases: TGTGCCAGCCGTTACGCCGGACACATGAACACTGAAGCTTTCTTT.

The rearrangement links TRBV5-1 to TRBJ1-2, with 8 bases fitting TRBD1. In germline, CDR1 is SGHRS, CDR2 YFSETQ. CDR3 length: 14 residues. V shed 4 bases, J shed 2 bases, and the junction held 4 bases outside the gene matches. The DNA for the CDR3 is TGCGCCAGCAGCGTACAGGGGGACAACTATGGCTACACCTTC. As protein: CASSVQGDNYGYTF.

This clonotype was seen a handful of times. The rearrangement joins TRBV29-1 to TRBJ1-1, with 12 bases that match TRBD1. Per germline, CDR1 SQVTM and CDR2 ANQGSEA. The junction had 5 bases not matched to a gene; V was cut back by 7 bases and J by 2 bases. The length of the CDR3 is 14 residues. The CDR3 spells CSAGTGGRNTEAFF. The CDR3 region has the DNA TGCAGCGCTGGGACAGGGGGCCGTAACACTGAAGCTTTCTTT.

This clonotype was detected only a few times. The chain uses TRBV3-1 and TRBJ2-7; TRBD2 might be the D (6 bases). Germline V lookup: CDR1 LGHDT, CDR2 YNNKEL (reference sequence). This CDR3 contains 13 residues. V was pared by 0 bases and J by 9 bases, with 12 bases between. CDR3 coding DNA: TGTGCCAGCAGCCAAGATCGCGCGGGGTGGCAGTACTTC. Its translation: CASSQDRAGWQYF.

In its sample, this clonotype was seen a few times. The rearrangement links TRBV12-3 or TRBV12-4 to TRBJ2-1; TRBD2 matches 11 bases. The junction had 5 bases not matched to a gene; V was cut back by 7 bases and J by 6 bases. The CDR3 extends over 14 amino acids. CDR3: CASTRGLAVNEQFF. Here the CDR3 DNA reads TGTGCCAGCACCCGGGGACTAGCGGTCAATGAGCAGTTCTTC.

This clonotype came up a few times. The V gene is TRBV11-3, the J gene TRBJ2-5; 8 bases match TRBD2. Per germline, CDR1 SGHNT and CDR2 YENEEA. CDR3 length equals 15 residues. V lost 5 bases, J lost 5 bases, and 10 bases stayed unmatched. The CDR3 protein is CASSPSGGSYETQYF. In nucleotides, the CDR3 is TGTGCCAGCAGCCCCAGCGGGGGCTCTTATGAGACCCAGTACTTC.

This chain connects TRBV7-3 to TRBJ2-1; D uncertain. V lost 1 base and J lost 8, with 12 bases in between. CDR1 SGHTA and CDR2 FQGTGA come from the germline V gene. The CDR3 runs 14 residues. The CDR3 loop reads CASSLNDVRDEQFF. DNA of the CDR3: TGTGCCAGCAGCTTAAACGACGTCCGGGATGAGCAGTTCTTC.

There are a few counts of this clonotype. Here the CDR3 reads CASSPGGSLYEQYF. The CDR3 nucleotides read TGTGCCAGCAGTCCAGGGGGGAGTTTGTACGAGCAGTACTTC. This chain links TRBV28 with TRBJ2-7; possible D gene TRBD1, 7 bases. CDR3 length equals 14 residues. Deletions cut 5 bases from V and 4 bases from J, with 15 bases between. CDR1 is MDHEN and CDR2 is SYDVKM in the germline V gene.

This clonotype has only a few counts. The chain recombines TRBV7-3 with TRBJ2-3; 8 positions agree with TRBD2. After removal of 2 bases from V and 3 bases from J, the junction contained 4 bases not matched to a gene. Per the germline V gene, CDR1 is SGHTA and CDR2 is FQGTGA. This CDR3 is 15 amino acids long. CDR3 nucleotide sequence: TGTGCCAGCAGCTTAGGGGGACTAGGAACAGATACGCAGTATTTT. Amino acids: CASSLGGLGTDTQYF.

The chain has TRBV7-2 and TRBJ2-5; 11 bases agree with TRBD2. With 5 bases clipped from V and 1 base from J, the junction kept 6 bases outside the gene matches. CDR1 SGHTA and CDR2 FQGNSA come from the germline V gene. The CDR3 covers 16 residues. CDR3 DNA: TGTGCCAGCAGCCTACTCGGGACTAGCGGCCAAGAGACCCAGTACTTC. Residues: CASSLLGTSGQETQYF.

V and J are TRBV30 and TRBJ2-7, with no clear D. CDR3 size: 12 residues. Looked up from germline, CDR1 is GTSNPN and CDR2 is SVGIG (reference sequence). V was clipped by 4 bases and J by 2 bases, with 9 bases between them. The CDR3 DNA is TGTGCCTGGATGAGCCAGGCCTACGAGCAGTACTTC. Protein product: CAWMSQAYEQYF.

A few counts support this clonotype. The gene calls are TRBV7-9 and TRBJ2-1; D is undetermined. The V and J ends lost 5 bases and 4 bases respectively, with 15 bases between them. Germline V gene lookup returns CDR1 SEHNR and CDR2 FQNEAQ (reference sequence). The CDR3 length is 15 residues. CDR3 DNA: TGTGCCAGCAGCCGTAAGGGTTCTGGTTACAATGAGCAGTTCTTC. Its protein is CASSRKGSGYNEQFF.

This rearrangement joins TRBV6-1 to TRBJ2-4, with a tentative D call TRBD1 (5 bases). Trimming took 3 bases from V and 4 from J, leaving 7 bases between them. The CDR3 length is 13 residues. Germline V CDR1 and CDR2: MNHNS, SASEGT. CDR3 in DNA: TGTGCCAGCAGTGAGCAGGGTAAAAACATTCAGTACTTC. Protein product: CASSEQGKNIQYF.

This clonotype occurred a few times. The gene calls are TRBV2 and TRBJ1-5, with D maybe TRBD1 (5 bases). CDR3 length equals 15 residues. The V gene lost 6 bases and the J gene lost 4 bases, with 16 bases spanning the gap. Germline V lookup: CDR1 SNHLY, CDR2 FYNNEI. CDR3 in amino acids: CASSGAGQRNQPQHF. The CDR3 DNA reads as TGTGCCAGCAGCGGGGCAGGACAACGAAATCAGCCCCAGCATTTT.

This clonotype has just a few counts. The chain has TRBV29-1 and TRBJ2-7; TRBD1 agrees at 7 bases. The CDR3 is made up of 14 amino acids. Germline loops: CDR1 SQVTM, CDR2 ANQGSEA. Unmatched junction bases numbered 5, after V lost 1 base and J lost 2 bases. The CDR3 reads CSVEGPGQTYEQYF. The CDR3 DNA sequence: TGCAGCGTTGAAGGACCGGGACAGACCTACGAGCAGTACTTC.

This chain uses TRBV11-3 with TRBJ1-1; TRBD1 aligns across 8 bases. Germline-derived CDR1 and CDR2 are SGHNT and YENEEA. The CDR3 totals 13 residues. Unmatched junction bases numbered 4, after V lost 2 bases and J lost 8 bases. CDR3 DNA: TGTGCCAGCAGCTTACAGGGGGCCGCAGAAGCTTTCTTT. This gives the protein CASSLQGAAEAFF. Looking up the rest from reference TRBV11-3 and TRBJ1-1 gives the full variable domain: EAGVVQSPRYKIIEKKQPVAFWCNPISGHNTLYWYLQNLGQGPELLIRYENEEAVDDSQLPKDRFSAERLKGVDSTLKIQPAELGDSAVYLCASSLQGAAEAFFGQGTRLTVV.

The sample holds many counts of this clonotype. The CDR3 protein is CASSPHLQAGQETQYF. DNA of the CDR3: TGTGCCAGCAGCCCCCACTTACAAGCGGGCCAAGAGACCCAGTACTTC. The rearrangement uses TRBV7-9 and TRBJ2-5; weak D call: TRBD2 (6 bases). CDR1 and CDR2 from the germline V gene are SEHNR and FQNEAQ (reference sequence). V was cut by 5 bases and J by 1 base, with 17 bases left in between. The CDR3 runs to 16 residues.

V gene TRBV7-9 combines with J gene TRBJ2-7; 8 nucleotides match TRBD1. CDR3 length: 16 residues. V lost 4 bases to trimming and J lost 2 bases; unmatched junction nucleotides: 10. Per germline, CDR1 SEHNR and CDR2 FQNEAQ (reference sequence). The CDR3 spells CASSSSSRGLAYEQYF. CDR3 nucleotides: TGTGCCAGCAGCTCCTCTTCCAGGGGGCTAGCCTACGAGCAGTACTTC.

This chain links TRBV7-9 with TRBJ1-6; D gene ambiguous. With 11 bases removed from V and 7 bases from J, the gap between germline ends came to 18 bases. Germline values: CDR1 SEHNR, CDR2 FQNEAQ (reference sequence). This CDR3 spans 14 amino acids. The CDR3 sequence is CALRATSPNSPLHF. In nucleotides, the CDR3 is TGTGCCTTACGAGCAACCTCCCCAAATTCACCCCTCCACTTT.

This chain links TRBV7-8 with TRBJ2-3; maybe TRBD1 (5 bases). The CDR3 has 16 amino acids. Trimming left V 1 base short and J 3 bases short, with 14 bases between. The V gene's germline CDR1 is SGHVS and CDR2 FQNEAQ. The CDR3 spells CASSLGRLAGTDTQYF. The CDR3, as DNA: TGTGCCAGCAGCTTAGGGCGCCTGGCAGGGACAGATACGCAGTATTTT.

This rearrangement joins TRBV4-3 to TRBJ1-3, with TRBD1 identical over 8 bases. This CDR3 comprises 16 residues. With V trimmed by 4 bases and J by 1 base, 6 bases remained unmatched. Germline V gene data show CDR1 as LGHNA and CDR2 as YSLEER. The CDR3, as DNA: TGCGCCAGCAGCCGCGCCAGGGGGCGGTCTGGAAACACCATATATTTT. Residues: CASSRARGRSGNTIYF.

This clonotype was observed at least ten times. The chain recombines TRBV20-1 with TRBJ2-5; 9 positions match TRBD2. CDR3 length equals 15 residues. The V segment lost 4 bases and the J segment 4 bases; nucleotides outside the gene matches: 10. The germline V gene has CDR1 DFQATT and CDR2 SNEGSKA (reference sequence). CDR3 nucleotide sequence: TGCAGTGCTACGCGGGGGGGCAGGTCGGGAGAGACCCAGTACTTC. This encodes CSATRGGRSGETQYF.

This clonotype showed up just a few times. The chain carries TRBV2 and TRBJ2-3, with D perhaps being TRBD1 or TRBD2 (5 bases each). V gave up 8 bases and J gave up 10 bases, with 13 bases separating them. The CDR3 is made up of 11 amino acids. Germline V gives CDR1 SNHLY, CDR2 FYNNEI. This CDR3 is CASGLDRAQYF. CDR3 DNA sequence: TGTGCCAGCGGACTCGACAGAGCGCAGTATTTT. The full variable domain, rest sourced from reference TRBV2 and TRBJ2-3, is EPEVTQTPSHQVTQMGQEVILRCVPISNHLYFYWYRQILGQKVEFLVSFYNNEISEKSEIFDDQFSVERPDGSNFTLKIRSTKLEDSAMYFCASGLDRAQYFGPGTRLTVL.

This clonotype occurred a few times. The chain joins TRBV5-6 to TRBJ1-1; perhaps TRBD1 as D (6 bases). There are 14 residues in the CDR3. Germline V gives CDR1 SGHDT, CDR2 YYEEEE. The ends were cut back, 4 bases at V and 0 bases at J, with 10 bases in the middle. The CDR3 sequence is CASSRTDMNTEAFF. CDR3 sequence (DNA): TGTGCCAGCAGCAGGACAGATATGAACACTGAAGCTTTCTTT.